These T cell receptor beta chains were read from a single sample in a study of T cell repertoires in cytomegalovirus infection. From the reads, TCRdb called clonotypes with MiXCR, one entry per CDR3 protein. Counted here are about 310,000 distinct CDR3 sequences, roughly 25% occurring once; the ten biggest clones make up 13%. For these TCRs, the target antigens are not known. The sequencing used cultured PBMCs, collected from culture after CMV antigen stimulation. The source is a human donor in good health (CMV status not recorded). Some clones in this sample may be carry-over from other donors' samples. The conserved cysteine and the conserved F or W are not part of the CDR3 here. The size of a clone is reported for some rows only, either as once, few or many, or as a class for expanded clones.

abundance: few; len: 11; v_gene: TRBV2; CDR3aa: ASLRRVTDTQY
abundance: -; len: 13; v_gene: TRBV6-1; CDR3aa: ASSRSGTVYNEQF
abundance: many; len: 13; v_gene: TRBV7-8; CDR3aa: ASSSTFPAYNEQF
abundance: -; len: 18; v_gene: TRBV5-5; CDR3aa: ASSLAFRTGIGSTNEKLF
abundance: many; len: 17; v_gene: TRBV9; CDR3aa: ASSVGLAGRRGVTNEQF
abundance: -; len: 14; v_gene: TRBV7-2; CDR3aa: ASSPRQGLGNEKLF
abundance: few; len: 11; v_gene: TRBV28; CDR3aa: ASETGVNYGYT
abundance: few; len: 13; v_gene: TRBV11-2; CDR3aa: ASSHHVRGTGELF
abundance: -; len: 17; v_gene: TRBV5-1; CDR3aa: ASSPGGVRTYSGANVLT
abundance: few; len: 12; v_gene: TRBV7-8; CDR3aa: ASSSLAGAISKF
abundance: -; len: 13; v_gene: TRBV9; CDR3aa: ASSVSSLTYNEQF
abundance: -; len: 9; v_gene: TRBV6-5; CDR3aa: ASSYRAEAF
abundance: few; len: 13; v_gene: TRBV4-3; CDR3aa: ASSQGGLNQETQY
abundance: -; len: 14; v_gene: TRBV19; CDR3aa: ASSTTRTGRETEAF
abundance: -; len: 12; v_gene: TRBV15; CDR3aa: ATSRDQPPVTQY
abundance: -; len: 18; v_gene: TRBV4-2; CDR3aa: ASSQLTGTSGRGAYNEQF
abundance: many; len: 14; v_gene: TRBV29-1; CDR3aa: SVLVFEGVRSNEQF
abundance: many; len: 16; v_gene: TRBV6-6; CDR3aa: ASSPSGTSGDSGNTIY
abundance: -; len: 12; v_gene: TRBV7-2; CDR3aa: ASSFAGRDSPLH
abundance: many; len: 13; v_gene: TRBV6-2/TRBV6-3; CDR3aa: ASSIRVGLTGELF
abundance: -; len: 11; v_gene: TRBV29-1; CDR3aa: SVGQGRNYEQY
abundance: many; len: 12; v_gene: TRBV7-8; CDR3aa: ASTTSQGWNEQF
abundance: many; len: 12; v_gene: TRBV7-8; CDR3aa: ASRESGTGGELF
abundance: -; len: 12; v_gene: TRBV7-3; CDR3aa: ASSPLEVNTEAF
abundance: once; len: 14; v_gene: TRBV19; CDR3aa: ASTYSGTGGVYGYT
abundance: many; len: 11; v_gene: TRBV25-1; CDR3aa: AIGTSGADTQY